Below are 27 T cell receptor beta chains sequenced from a single sample in a study of T cells in Graves' hyperthyroidism and ophthalmopathy. RNA transcripts served as the template for amplifying TCR beta CDR3 regions. The HTBI primer set drove a first-round RT-PCR of the TCR CDR3. In TCRdb, the multiplex PCR reads were re-called with MiXCR into one record per CDR3 protein. The sample has approximately 400,000 distinct CDR3 sequences, roughly 13% seen once. Sequenced sample: blood. Receptors were obtained from a man aged 45-60 years with Graves' ophthalmopathy.

This clonotype has a single count. Its ends do not fully match the called genes, so a read error is possible. V gene TRBV6-1 combines with J gene TRBJ2-3, with 9 bases matching TRBD2. CDR1 is MNHNS, CDR2 SASEGT, per germline. The CDR3 covers 17 residues. The CDR3 nucleotides read TGTGCCAGCAGTGACCCCGGGACTAGCAGGAGCACAGGTACGCAGTATTTT. Amino acid sequence: CASSDPGTSRSTGTQYF.

This clonotype was recorded many times. The chain combines TRBV29-1 with TRBJ2-3, with D possibly matching TRBD2 (5 bases). CDR1 and CDR2 from the germline V gene are SQVTM and ANQGSEA. There are 13 residues in the CDR3. V lost 4 bases and J 6 bases, leaving 14 bases between the germline ends. The CDR3 region is CSVAASNLDTQYF. The CDR3 nucleotides are TGCAGCGTTGCGGCTAGCAATTTGGATACGCAGTATTTT.

This rearrangement joins TRBV10-3 to TRBJ2-1; TRBD2 matches 8 bases. This CDR3 is built from 15 residues. The V segment lost 6 bases and the J segment 1 base; nucleotides outside the gene matches: 5. The germline V gene has CDR1 ENHRY and CDR2 SYGVKD. CDR3 residues: CAISIAGISYNEQFF. CDR3 coding DNA: TGTGCCATCAGCATAGCGGGAATTTCCTACAATGAGCAGTTCTTC.

V usage is TRBV14 and J usage is TRBJ2-1, with D possibly being TRBD1 (6 bases). Germline V gives CDR1 SGHDN, CDR2 FVKESK. The CDR3 consists of 15 residues. The V and J ends lost 1 base and 2 bases respectively, with 9 bases between them. CDR3 loop: CASSQAGGAYNEQFF. As DNA, the CDR3 is TGTGCCAGCAGCCAAGCTGGGGGCGCCTACAATGAGCAGTTCTTC.

This clonotype was seen ten or more times. CDR3 region: CASSSDISIEAFF. CDR3 coding DNA: TGCGCCAGCAGCTCGGACATCTCCATTGAAGCTTTCTTT. The V and J genes are TRBV5-1 and TRBJ1-1; D perhaps matches TRBD1 (5 bases). The CDR3 sequence is 13 residues long. Germline lookup yields CDR1 SGHRS and CDR2 YFSETQ. Trimming took off 3 bases at V and 7 bases at J, with 13 bases between the two ends.

This clonotype was counted at least ten times. The rearrangement uses TRBV7-6 and TRBJ2-1; no clear D gene. V was trimmed by 5 bases and J by 4 bases, leaving 15 bases between them. Germline CDR1 reads SGHVS; CDR2 reads FNYEAQ. The CDR3 length is 15 residues. In nucleotides, the CDR3 is TGTGCCAGCAGCCCCGAGCCGCGGCCTTACAATGAGCAGTTCTTC. Translated: CASSPEPRPYNEQFF.

At least ten counts were recorded for this clonotype. The J gene is TRBJ1-2, the V gene TRBV7-9; 7 bases map to TRBD1. V lost 3 bases, J lost 0 bases, and 4 bases stayed unmatched. Germline CDR1 is SEHNR and CDR2 is FQNEAQ (reference sequence). This CDR3 is 15 amino acids long. This CDR3 is CASSFGDSTNYGYTF. The CDR3 DNA follows: TGTGCCAGCAGCTTTGGGGACAGCACTAACTATGGCTACACCTTC. The full variable domain, in which reference TRBV7-9 and TRBJ1-2 provide the parts outside the CDR3, is DTGVSQNPRHKITKRGQNVTFRCDPISEHNRLYWYRQTLGQGPEFLTYFQNEAQLEKSRLLSDRFSAERPKGSFSTLEIQRTEQGDSAMYLCASSFGDSTNYGYTFGSGTRLTVV.

This clonotype was seen a handful of times. The chain couples TRBV20-1 to TRBJ2-1; D might be TRBD2 (5 bases). Germline V gene lookup returns CDR1 DFQATT and CDR2 SNEGSKA (reference sequence). CDR3 length: 15 amino acids. V gave up 4 bases and J gave up 7 bases, with 20 bases separating them. The CDR3 reads CSATRVSPDNNEQFF. Written as DNA, the CDR3 is TGCAGTGCTACGCGGGTTTCACCCGATAATAATGAGCAGTTCTTC.

This clonotype was counted only a few times. V is TRBV29-1 and J is TRBJ2-3; TRBD2 agrees at 9 bases. This CDR3 has 17 amino acids. Germline-derived CDR1 and CDR2 are SQVTM and ANQGSEA. Trimming removed 0 bases from V and 4 bases from J; junction bases left unmatched: 11. CDR3 sequence (DNA): TGCAGCGTTGAAGATCGGGAGCGTAGCGGGAGTCCAGATACGCAGTATTTT. Protein product: CSVEDRERSGSPDTQYF.

This clonotype was seen more than once but under ten times. V gene TRBV9 combines with J gene TRBJ2-2; 7 bases map to TRBD2. V was pared by 3 bases and J by 4 bases, with 12 bases of the junction left unmatched. The CDR3 spans 17 residues. Germline V gives CDR1 SGDLS, CDR2 YYNGEE. In nucleotides, the CDR3 is TGTGCCAGCAGCGGGCTCGGGGGAGGGTTTGGCACCGGGGAGCTGTTTTTT. Translation: CASSGLGGGFGTGELFF. The complete variable domain, with remaining parts taken from reference TRBV9 and TRBJ2-2, reads DSGVTQTPKHLITATGQRVTLRCSPRSGDLSVYWYQQSLDQGLQFLIQYYNGEERAKGNILERFSAQQFPDLHSELNLSSLELGDSALYFCASSGLGGGFGTGELFFGEGSRLTVL.

Worth noting for this clonotype: This may be a read error: a much more frequent sequence differs by one nucleotide. The rearrangement joins TRBV3-1 to TRBJ2-3; TRBD2 agrees at 9 bases. Looked up from germline, CDR1 is LGHDT and CDR2 is YNNKEL (reference sequence). There are 15 residues in the CDR3. Trimming removed 3 bases from V and 4 bases from J; junction bases left unmatched: 5. The CDR3 here is CASSHSGRNADTQYF. DNA of the CDR3: TGTGCCAGCAGCCACAGCGGGAGGAACGCAGATACGCAGTATTTT.

This clonotype was seen ten or more times. The rearrangement uses TRBV28 and TRBJ2-3, with TRBD2 matching over 7 bases. From germline, CDR1 is MDHEN and CDR2 SYDVKM. V gave up 0 bases and J gave up 4 bases; unmatched junction bases: 7. The CDR3 sequence is 16 residues long. The CDR3: CASSLWSAGAPDTQYF. The CDR3 DNA is TGTGCCAGCAGTTTATGGAGCGCGGGAGCCCCAGATACGCAGTATTTT.

Points on this clonotype: Germline and junction disagree at one end, which may indicate a read error. This rearrangement joins TRBV6-1 to TRBJ2-5, with D possibly matching TRBD1 (6 bases). From germline, CDR1 is MNHNS and CDR2 SASEGT. The CDR3 runs to 15 residues. CDR3 sequence reads: CASSKAGVGAETQYF. The CDR3 nucleotides read TGTGCCAGCAGTAAAGCAGGGGTAGGAGCAGAGACCCAGTACTTC.

This clonotype occurred many times. The V call is TRBV12-3 or TRBV12-4, the J call TRBJ1-1; D remains unclear. The V gene lost 7 bases and the J gene lost 4 bases, with 22 bases spanning the gap. CDR3 length: 16 residues. CDR3 residues: CASKPDGTLSGTEAFF. In DNA, the CDR3 is TGTGCCAGCAAGCCGGACGGTACTTTGAGTGGCACTGAAGCTTTCTTT.

The rearrangement joins TRBV9 to TRBJ1-2; D may be TRBD1 (6 bases). Trimming removed 3 bases from V and 2 bases from J, with 17 bases in between. The CDR3 extends over 16 amino acids. Germline-derived CDR1 and CDR2 are SGDLS and YYNGEE. CDR3 bases: TGTGCCAGCAGCGCGGACGTACTTAGGGGGAACTATGGCTACACCTTC. Translated, it gives CASSADVLRGNYGYTF.

This clonotype occurred many times. V gene TRBV5-1 combines with J gene TRBJ2-5; D unresolved. Germline assignment: CDR1 SGHRS and CDR2 YFSETQ. V was trimmed by 2 bases and J by 2 bases, leaving 10 bases between them. The CDR3 consists of 14 residues. For the CDR3, the DNA is TGCGCCAGCAGCTTTGGACGGTTGCAAGAGACCCAGTACTTC. Encoded protein: CASSFGRLQETQYF.

The chain uses TRBV6-1 and TRBJ2-7; a weak D match, TRBD2 (5 bases). Germline V gene lookup returns CDR1 MNHNS and CDR2 SASEGT. This CDR3 has 12 amino acids. Trimming pared 10 bases from V and 7 bases from J, leaving 17 bases between. Here the CDR3 reads CAISLRPGEQYF. As DNA, the CDR3 is TGTGCCATCAGCCTCAGGCCGGGGGAGCAGTACTTC.

The chain carries TRBV7-9 and TRBJ2-1, with no clear D. This CDR3 is 13 amino acids long. Germline V CDR1 and CDR2: SEHNR, FQNEAQ (reference sequence). V was cut by 1 base and J by 8 bases, with 9 bases left in between. CDR3 DNA sequence: TGTGCCAGCAGCTTAGGACTGTATGATGAGCAGTTCTTC. Translation: CASSLGLYDEQFF.

This clonotype has at least ten counts. The rearrangement links TRBV27 to TRBJ2-1; TRBD2 matches 7 bases. V lost 6 bases to trimming and J lost 8 bases; unmatched junction nucleotides: 19. The germline gives CDR1 MNHEY, CDR2 SMNVEV (reference sequence). The CDR3 consists of 17 residues. CDR3 sequence reads: CASSPRMGGGLRDEQFF. For the CDR3, the DNA is TGTGCCAGCAGCCCCCGTATGGGGGGGGGTCTTAGGGATGAGCAGTTCTTC.

This clonotype has just one count. A read error may explain this, as a much larger clone is one base away. The V gene is TRBV20-1, the J gene TRBJ2-1; TRBD2 aligns across 13 bases. The CDR3 extends over 15 amino acids. Germline lookup yields CDR1 DFQATT and CDR2 SNEGSKA (reference sequence). Trimming cost V 5 bases and J 4 bases; bases outside gene matches: 5. The CDR3 DNA is TGCAGTGCTGGAGGACTAGCGGGAGTATACAATGAGCAGTTCTTC. This encodes CSAGGLAGVYNEQFF.

There are a few counts of this clonotype. This rearrangement joins TRBV24-1 to TRBJ1-3, with TRBD1 matching 8 bases. There are 16 residues in the CDR3. The germline V gene has CDR1 KGHDR and CDR2 SFDVKD. The trim removed 2 bases at V and 1 base at J, leaving 3 bases unmatched. CDR3 amino acids: CATSDSDRGSGNTIYF. CDR3 in DNA: TGTGCCACCAGTGATTCTGACAGGGGATCTGGAAACACCATATATTTT.

This clonotype was recorded many times. The chain carries TRBV18 and TRBJ1-3, with D perhaps matching TRBD1 (5 bases). The V gene lost 2 bases and the J gene lost 2 bases, with 7 bases spanning the gap. This CDR3 spans 14 amino acids. CDR1 KGHSH and CDR2 LQKENI come from the germline V gene. The CDR3 reads CASSPDSAGNTIYF. The CDR3 bases are TGTGCCAGCTCACCAGACAGTGCTGGAAACACCATATATTTT.

V and J are TRBV5-1 and TRBJ1-1, with D possibly being TRBD1 (5 bases). Germline V CDR1 and CDR2: SGHRS, YFSETQ. This CDR3 is built from 15 residues. The V and J ends lost 4 bases and 5 bases respectively, with 18 bases between them. CDR3 region: CASSGGFGRDTEAFF. The CDR3 DNA reads as TGCGCCAGCAGCGGGGGGTTCGGACGTGATACTGAAGCTTTCTTT. The full variable domain, in which reference TRBV5-1 and TRBJ1-1 provide the parts outside the CDR3, is KAGVTQTPRYLIKTRGQQVTLSCSPISGHRSVSWYQQTPGQGLQFLFEYFSETQRNKGNFPGRFSGRQFSNSRSEMNVSTLELGDSALYLCASSGGFGRDTEAFFGQGTRLTVV.

This clonotype was counted ten times or more. The chain combines TRBV30 with TRBJ1-1; perhaps TRBD1 as D (5 bases). Germline-derived CDR1 and CDR2 are GTSNPN and SVGIG (reference sequence). The CDR3 spans 11 residues. CDR3 sequence: CAGGDQGIAFF. In DNA, the CDR3 is TGTGCTGGAGGGGATCAGGGTATCGCTTTCTTT.

V is TRBV6-1 and J is TRBJ1-2; D is perhaps TRBD1 (5 bases). This CDR3 has 17 amino acids. Per germline, CDR1 MNHNS and CDR2 SASEGT. The V end was cut by 8 bases, the J end by 4 bases, with 26 bases between. This chain's CDR3 is CASGTHPDRQLGYGYTF. The CDR3 nucleotides read TGTGCCAGCGGCACTCACCCGGACCGACAGCTTGGCTATGGCTACACCTTC.

This clonotype was found a few times. The chain joins TRBV7-2 to TRBJ1-4, with D perhaps matching TRBD1 (6 bases). The germline gives CDR1 SGHTA, CDR2 FQGNSA. The CDR3 length is 14 residues. V was shortened by 5 bases and J by 7 bases, with 14 bases between the two germline ends. CDR3 DNA: TGTGCCAGCAGCCCAGGACAGCCCGGTGAAAAACTGTTTTTT. It codes for CASSPGQPGEKLFF.

This clonotype came up a few times. The J gene is TRBJ2-7, the V gene TRBV15, with a tentative D call TRBD2 (6 bases). This CDR3 spans 15 amino acids. Per the germline V gene, CDR1 is LNHNV and CDR2 is YYDKDF (reference sequence). V gave up 0 bases and J gave up 5 bases, with 14 bases separating them. For the CDR3, the DNA is TGTGCCACCAGCAGAGAAACTAGCCTTTCGAACGAGCAGTACTTC. This gives the protein CATSRETSLSNEQYF.